Below are 9 T cell receptor beta chains sequenced from a single sample in a study of control samples from healthy donors and cancer patients. Assay: immunoSEQ multiplex PCR; the TCRdb copy retains only in-frame clones and omits some. In the table there are about 410,000 clones, around nine tenths of which are singletons. The sequenced sample consisted of PBMCs. These receptors were collected from a man aged 40-49 years with head and neck cancer.

The chain uses TRBV11-2 and TRBJ1-2; possibly TRBD1 for D (5 bases). This CDR3 has 14 residues. Trimming shortened V by 1 base and J by 1 base, and 7 bases separated the two germline ends. The germline gives CDR1 SGHAT, CDR2 FQNNGV. This CDR3 reads CASSLGTNNYGYTF. The CDR3 DNA follows: TGTGCCAGCAGCTTAGGGACAAATAACTATGGCTACACCTTC.

The chain has TRBV5-6 and TRBJ1-5, with D possibly TRBD1 on 6 matching bases. V shed 6 bases and J shed 10 bases, with 20 bases lying between them. Germline V gene lookup returns CDR1 SGHDT and CDR2 YYEEEE. The CDR3 is made up of 14 amino acids. CDR3 nucleotides: TGTGCCAGCACTCGGGGGGGCGTCGGACGACCCCAGCATTTT. Its translation is CASTRGGVGRPQHF.

This chain uses TRBV11-2 with TRBJ1-4; D not resolved. V lost 2 bases and J lost 8, with 15 bases in between. This CDR3 has 15 residues. Germline CDR1 and CDR2: SGHAT and FQNNGV. The CDR3 nucleotides read TGTGCCAGCAGCTTATCGTGGCAAAGGCGCGAAAAACTGTTTTTT. This gives the protein CASSLSWQRREKLFF.

This clone has a single count. CDR3 in amino acids: CATSGGQGGRETQYF. Here the CDR3 DNA reads TGTGCCACCAGCGGGGGACAGGGAGGTCGGGAGACCCAGTACTTC. This chain links TRBV15 with TRBJ2-5, with 9 bases that match TRBD1. The CDR3 consists of 15 residues. The V gene's germline CDR1 is LNHNV and CDR2 YYDKDF (reference sequence). Trimming at V came to 5 bases and at J to 5 bases, leaving 9 bases not matched to a gene.

V gene TRBV5-6 combines with J gene TRBJ1-6, with D maybe TRBD1 (5 bases). The germline V gene has CDR1 SGHDT and CDR2 YYEEEE. The CDR3 covers 18 residues. Trimming shortened V by 0 bases and J by 0 bases, and 13 bases separated the two germline ends. This CDR3 is CASSLAQGIASYNSPLHF. CDR3 nucleotides: TGTGCCAGCAGCTTGGCCCAGGGAATTGCCTCCTATAATTCACCCCTCCACTTT.

The chain joins TRBV6-2 or TRBV6-3 to TRBJ1-3; 7 nucleotides line up with TRBD1. Germline V gene lookup returns CDR1 MNHEY and CDR2 SVGEGT. V shed 5 bases and J 8 bases; nucleotides not matched to a gene: 3. The CDR3 is made up of 12 amino acids. The CDR3 sequence: CASSRDSYTIYF. DNA for the CDR3: TGTGCCAGCAGTCGGGACAGCTACACCATATATTTT.

This clone has just one count. The genes are TRBV20-1 and TRBJ2-1, with D uncertain. CDR1 and CDR2 from the germline V gene are DFQATT and SNEGSKA (reference sequence). CDR3 length equals 12 residues. V was clipped by 3 bases and J by 5 bases, with 8 bases between them. The CDR3 sequence: CSASSPDNEQFF. The CDR3 DNA sequence: TGCAGTGCTAGTTCGCCGGACAATGAGCAGTTCTTC.

This chain links TRBV15 with TRBJ2-1; D is perhaps TRBD2 (7 bases). V was pared by 5 bases and J by 4 bases, with 12 bases between. The germline V gene has CDR1 LNHNV and CDR2 YYDKDF (reference sequence). The CDR3 spans 14 residues. CDR3 DNA sequence: TGTGCCACCAGCTGGGGGGGCGCGTACAATGAGCAGTTCTTC. Its protein is CATSWGGAYNEQFF.

J is TRBJ2-7 and V is TRBV11-2; no definite D call. The CDR3 sequence is 13 residues long. CDR1 is SGHAT and CDR2 is FQNNGV in the germline V gene. V lost 5 bases and J 0 bases, leaving 8 bases between the germline ends. CDR3 sequence reads: CASSPPYSYEQYF. The CDR3 DNA is TGTGCCAGCAGCCCCCCATACTCCTACGAGCAGTACTTC. Full variable domain (outside the CDR3, taken from reference TRBV11-2 and TRBJ2-7): EAGVAQSPRYKIIEKRQSVAFWCNPISGHATLYWYQQILGQGPKLLIQFQNNGVVDDSQLPKDRFSAERLKGVDSTLKIQPAKLEDSAVYLCASSPPYSYEQYFGPGTRLTVT.